The 15 T cell receptor beta chains reported below all come from one sample, sequenced in a study of T cells after posttransplantation cyclophosphamide. Treatment was busulfan-fludarabine conditioning, a marrow graft, and cyclophosphamide on days +3 and +4. TCRdb's copy holds only in-frame clones and misses some; the assay was immunoSEQ multiplex PCR. The repertoire holds around 22,000 clones, with about nine tenths as singletons. The material was PBMCs, obtained after allogeneic stem cell transplant with posttransplant cyclophosphamide. Every receptor here comes from a female patient aged 25-40 years who received an allogeneic stem cell transplant from an unrelated donor, was CMV-positive, and had no GVHD. Certain T cells may be donor cells from the graft.

The chain carries TRBV4-2 and TRBJ1-2, with D perhaps matching TRBD1 (5 bases). The CDR3 covers 14 residues. CDR1 is LGHNA and CDR2 is YNFKEQ in the germline V gene. Trimming removed 4 bases at V and 8 bases at J, with 17 bases between. CDR3 nucleotides: TGTGCCAGCAGCCCAAGGGGCAAATCCTCCGGCTACACCTTC. Residues: CASSPRGKSSGYTF.

The CDR3 region is CASNRGFGEQYF. Here the CDR3 DNA reads TGTGCCAGCAATCGGGGGTTTGGGGAGCAGTACTTC. The chain is built from TRBV2 and TRBJ2-7; perhaps TRBD2 as D (6 bases). CDR3 length: 12 residues. V was trimmed by 7 bases and J by 7 bases, leaving 14 bases between them. Germline V gene sequence: CDR1 SNHLY, CDR2 FYNNEI. Based on the CDR3 plus reference TRBV2 and TRBJ2-7, the full variable domain is EPEVTQTPSHQVTQMGQEVILRCVPISNHLYFYWYRQILGQKVEFLVSFYNNEISEKSEIFDDQFSVERPDGSNFTLKIRSTKLEDSAMYFCASNRGFGEQYFGPGTRLTVT.

V usage is TRBV11-2 and J usage is TRBJ2-5; 7 nucleotides line up with TRBD1. CDR1 SGHAT and CDR2 FQNNGV come from the germline V gene. The V gene end was trimmed by 6 bases and the J gene end by 5 bases; junction bases not matched to a gene: 24. This CDR3 spans 19 amino acids. The DNA for the CDR3 is TGTGCCAGCAGTATAAAGAGTGTCATGAACCACAGGGGTAATGAGACCCAGTACTTC. Translation: CASSIKSVMNHRGNETQYF.

This chain connects TRBV7-3 to TRBJ2-2; D is unclear. From germline, CDR1 is SGHTA and CDR2 FQGTGA. V shed 2 bases and J shed 0 bases, with 10 bases lying between them. The CDR3 consists of 16 residues. The CDR3 region has the DNA TGTGCCAGCAGCTTACTGGGCACCTCGAACACCGGGGAGCTGTTTTTT. Protein product: CASSLLGTSNTGELFF.

The genes are TRBV7-9 and TRBJ2-3; 9 bases match TRBD2. Per germline, CDR1 SEHNR and CDR2 FQNEAQ (reference sequence). Trimming removed 0 bases from V and 4 bases from J; junction bases left unmatched: 5. This CDR3 has 16 residues. The CDR3 DNA is TGTGCCAGCAGCTTAGCGTTGGCGGGGGGGGCAGATACGCAGTATTTT. Translated: CASSLALAGGADTQYF. Full variable domain (missing parts from reference TRBV7-9 and TRBJ2-3): DTGVSQNPRHKITKRGQNVTFRCDPISEHNRLYWYRQTLGQGPEFLTYFQNEAQLEKSRLLSDRFSAERPKGSFSTLEIQRTEQGDSAMYLCASSLALAGGADTQYFGPGTRLTVL.

The chain has TRBV18 and TRBJ2-6, with 7 bases identical to TRBD1. V shed 2 bases and J 2 bases; nucleotides not matched to a gene: 0. The CDR3 length is 15 residues. Germline V gene lookup returns CDR1 KGHSH and CDR2 LQKENI. The CDR3 is CASSPRGPGANVLTF. As DNA, the CDR3 is TGTGCCAGCTCACCAAGGGGGCCTGGGGCCAACGTCCTGACTTTC.

This rearrangement joins TRBV18 to TRBJ2-5; a possible D gene is TRBD1 (5 bases). V lost 3 bases, J lost 2 bases, and 7 bases lay in between. This CDR3 is built from 13 residues. Germline CDR1 KGHSH, CDR2 LQKENI. In nucleotides, the CDR3 is TGTGCCAGCTCACCCCAGGGACAAGAGACCCAGTACTTC. Protein sequence: CASSPQGQETQYF. The full variable domain, its missing parts supplied by reference TRBV18 and TRBJ2-5, is NAGVMQNPRHLVRRRGQEARLRCSPMKGHSHVYWYRQLPEEGLKFMVYLQKENIIDESGMPKERFSAEFPKEGPSILRIQQVVRGDSAAYFCASSPQGQETQYFGPGTRLLVL.

V is TRBV4-1 and J is TRBJ2-5, with TRBD1 identical over 10 bases. Germline trimming cut 1 base from V and 5 bases from J; bases unmatched to any gene: 7. Germline CDR1 and CDR2: MGHRA and YSYEKL. The CDR3 length is 16 residues. The CDR3 region has the DNA TGCGCCAGCAGCCAAGCAGCGACAGGGGGCTGGGAGACCCAGTACTTC. Translation: CASSQAATGGWETQYF.

The gene calls are TRBV10-1 and TRBJ2-7; 9 nucleotides align to TRBD2. The CDR3 loop spans 15 amino acids. Germline CDR1 and CDR2: WNHNN and SYGVQD (reference sequence). The V and J ends lost 5 bases and 2 bases, in that order; junction bases with no gene match: 7. CDR3 in DNA: TGCGCCAGCAGTCCCGCGACTAGCGGACCCTACGAGCAGTACTTC. Translating it yields CASSPATSGPYEQYF.

This chain connects TRBV10-2 to TRBJ2-3; D may be TRBD2 (7 bases). The V and J ends lost 9 bases and 4 bases respectively, with 14 bases between them. Germline-derived CDR1 and CDR2 are WSHSY and SAAADI. The CDR3 spans 13 residues. CDR3 bases: TGCGCCAGTAAGAGGGGGAGGGCAGATACGCAGTATTTT. Its protein is CASKRGRADTQYF.

The chain links TRBV5-1 to TRBJ2-1; weak D call: TRBD2 (5 bases). The CDR3 spans 14 residues. CDR1 is SGHRS, CDR2 YFSETQ, per germline. V lost 4 bases and J lost 2, with 10 bases in between. CDR3 sequence (DNA): TGCGCCAGCAGCCGCTCGGGGACCTACAATGAGCAGTTCTTC. Its protein is CASSRSGTYNEQFF.

The rearrangement links TRBV6-6 to TRBJ1-1; the D is unclear. Germline V gene data show CDR1 as MNHNY and CDR2 as SVGAGI (reference sequence). With 5 bases removed from V and 5 bases from J, the gap between germline ends came to 12 bases. The CDR3 contains 13 residues. The CDR3 protein is CASSKLSGTEAFF. For the CDR3, the DNA is TGTGCCAGCAGTAAGTTATCGGGGACTGAAGCTTTCTTT.

This clone was observed a single time. V gene TRBV19 combines with J gene TRBJ1-1, with D unresolved. There are 14 residues in the CDR3. Germline-derived CDR1 and CDR2 are LNHDA and SQIVND (reference sequence). Trimming removed 5 bases at V and 0 bases at J, with 10 bases between. The CDR3 sequence is CASSPPGVNTEAFF. Written as DNA, the CDR3 is TGTGCCAGTAGTCCGCCCGGAGTGAACACTGAAGCTTTCTTT.

V and J are TRBV12-5 and TRBJ1-2; D is possibly TRBD1 (5 bases). Germline CDR1 is LGHNT and CDR2 is FRNRAP. V was clipped by 0 bases and J by 4 bases, with 15 bases between them. CDR3 length: 16 residues. The CDR3 coding sequence is TGTGCTAGTGGTTTGGTAGGGGAGGGAGGCGGCTATGGCTACACCTTC. It encodes CASGLVGEGGGYGYTF.

The V gene is TRBV6-5, the J gene TRBJ2-1; D not certain. This CDR3 has 15 amino acids. Trimming left V 0 bases short and J 4 bases short, with 10 bases between. The germline CDR1 and CDR2 sequences are MNHEY and SVGAGI. CDR3 loop: CASSYSSVDYNEQFF. CDR3 nucleotide sequence: TGTGCCAGCAGTTACTCGAGCGTAGATTACAATGAGCAGTTCTTC.